These 22 T cell receptor beta chains originate from one sample sequenced in a study of T cell repertoires in cytomegalovirus infection (dated by TCRdb to about 2019). The sequencer was an Illumina HiSeq 1500. TCRdb reran the public reads through fastp at Q25 and MiXCR, keeping productive beta chains. Each record represents a unique CDR3 protein, reported with the most common genes and DNA among its rows. This sample comprises about 230,000 distinct CDR3 sequences, under 25% of them detected only once. Roughly 18% of the sample comes from the top ten. Sequencing was performed on CD8+ T cells from PBMCs. Every receptor here comes from a human donor in good health (CMV status not recorded). Some clones in this sample may be carry-over from other donors' samples.

This clonotype was recorded at least ten times. The chain couples TRBV7-6 to TRBJ2-1, with D perhaps matching TRBD1 or TRBD2 (5 bases each). The CDR3 totals 13 residues. Germline CDR1 SGHVS, CDR2 FNYEAQ. V was pared by 1 base and J by 9 bases, with 10 bases between. Here the CDR3 DNA reads TGTGCCAGCAGCTTAGGGGGGTGGGGTGAGCAGTTCTTC. This codes for CASSLGGWGEQFF.

The chain has TRBV7-6 and TRBJ2-3; D is unclear. The CDR3 has 15 amino acids. Germline loops: CDR1 SGHVS, CDR2 FNYEAQ. The V end was cut by 7 bases, the J end by 0 bases, with 14 bases between. The DNA of the CDR3 is TGTGCCAGCACCCTCGCCGGTGGCAGCACAGATACGCAGTATTTT. It is translated as CASTLAGGSTDTQYF.

This clonotype was detected once. With a much larger clone just one base away, this may be a read error. The V gene is TRBV7-6, the J gene TRBJ2-3; D tentatively reads TRBD1 or TRBD2 (5 bases each). The CDR3 runs 17 residues. Germline CDR1 and CDR2: SGHVS and FNYEAQ. CDR3 DNA: TGTGCCACCAGCGGATGGGACCGAAAAAGGTACACAGATACGCAGTATTTT. Its translation: CATSGWDRKRYTDTQYF. The full variable domain, completed using reference TRBV7-6 and TRBJ2-3, is GAGVSQSPRYKVTKRGQDVALRCDPISGHVSLYWYRQALGQGPEFLTYFNYEAQQDKSGLPNDRFSAERPEGSISTLTIQRTEQRDSAMYRCATSGWDRKRYTDTQYFGPGTRLTVL.

The CDR3: CSARQAQQGDYNSPLHF. In DNA, the CDR3 is TGCAGTGCTAGACAGGCCCAGCAAGGGGACTATAATTCACCCCTCCACTTT. The chain joins TRBV20-1 to TRBJ1-6, with a tentative D call TRBD1 (5 bases). Per the germline V gene, CDR1 is DFQATT and CDR2 is SNEGSKA (reference sequence). V was clipped by 2 bases and J by 3 bases, with 17 bases between them. This CDR3 region has 17 residues.

The chain couples TRBV9 to TRBJ1-5, with no clear D. The ends were cut back, 0 bases at V and 3 bases at J, with 7 bases in the middle. The CDR3 length is 14 residues. Germline V gives CDR1 SGDLS, CDR2 YYNGEE. The DNA for the CDR3 is TGTGCCAGCAGCGTAGGGCAGTACAATCAGCCCCAGCATTTT. Translated, it gives CASSVGQYNQPQHF.

This chain uses TRBV12-3 or TRBV12-4 with TRBJ1-1; the D gene is possibly TRBD1 (6 bases). V dropped 3 bases and J dropped 1 base, with 15 bases sitting between them. The CDR3 sequence is 16 residues long. The CDR3 sequence is CASSFFGGGQNTEAFF. The DNA of the CDR3 is TGTGCCAGCAGTTTTTTCGGTGGGGGACAGAACACTGAAGCTTTCTTT.

The V call is TRBV27, the J call TRBJ2-7; no clear D gene. The V gene's germline CDR1 is MNHEY and CDR2 SMNVEV (reference sequence). V lost 4 bases to trimming and J lost 3 bases, with 13 bases between them. This CDR3 comprises 14 residues. CDR3 bases: TGTGCCAGCAGTTCCCCCCACCTGGGCTACGAGCAGTACTTC. Protein: CASSSPHLGYEQYF.

This chain links TRBV6-6 with TRBJ2-7; no clear D gene. Per the germline V gene, CDR1 is MNHNY and CDR2 is SVGAGI (reference sequence). Trimming took off 2 bases at V and 2 bases at J, with 13 bases between the two ends. The CDR3 totals 15 residues. The DNA for the CDR3 is TGTGCCAGCAGTTACGAGTCAGGCTACACCTACGAGCAGTACTTC. As protein: CASSYESGYTYEQYF.

There are a few counts of this clonotype. The chain is built from TRBV10-3 and TRBJ1-1; no clear D gene. Trimming pared 1 base from V and 2 bases from J, leaving 11 bases between. This CDR3 has 15 residues. Germline V gene lookup returns CDR1 ENHRY and CDR2 SYGVKD. The CDR3 protein is CAISEFFGSNTEAFF. Written as DNA, the CDR3 is TGTGCCATCAGTGAGTTTTTCGGATCTAACACTGAAGCTTTCTTT.

There are many counts of this clonotype. The chain carries TRBV7-2 and TRBJ1-1; no reliable D call. Between the trimmed V and J ends, which lost 5 bases and 4 bases, there was a span of 17 bases. Germline CDR1 and CDR2: SGHTA and FQGNSA. CDR3 length: 15 amino acids. The CDR3: CASSRGPTYSTEAFF. The DNA of the CDR3 is TGTGCCAGCAGCCGAGGACCAACATACAGCACTGAAGCTTTCTTT.

This clonotype was counted only a few times. This chain joins TRBV11-2 and TRBJ2-3; TRBD2 matches 16 bases. Losses at the gene ends were 0 bases for V and 2 bases for J; bases not matched to a gene: 5. Germline V CDR1 and CDR2: SGHAT, FQNNGV. There are 19 residues in the CDR3. This chain's CDR3 is CASSLDPGLAGGPTDTQYF. The CDR3 DNA reads TGTGCCAGCAGCTTAGACCCGGGACTAGCGGGGGGGCCCACAGATACGCAGTATTTT.

This clonotype has a count of ten or more. The chain is built from TRBV7-2 and TRBJ2-3; D unclear. The CDR3 loop spans 14 amino acids. The germline V gene has CDR1 SGHTA and CDR2 FQGNSA. With 7 bases removed from V and 0 bases from J, the gap between germline ends came to 11 bases. This chain's CDR3 is CASKERPSTDTQYF. The CDR3 coding sequence is TGTGCCAGCAAGGAGCGACCGAGCACAGATACGCAGTATTTT.

J is TRBJ1-1 and V is TRBV28; D not certain. This CDR3 spans 11 amino acids. Trimming took 8 bases from V and 2 from J, leaving 6 bases between them. Germline loops: CDR1 MDHEN, CDR2 SYDVKM. CDR3 DNA sequence: TGTGCCAGCCTCGGCAACACTGAAGCTTTCTTT. Translated, it gives CASLGNTEAFF.

The chain recombines TRBV2 with TRBJ2-5; either TRBD1 or TRBD2 may supply D (5 bases each). The germline V gene has CDR1 SNHLY and CDR2 FYNNEI. The CDR3 consists of 17 residues. Trimming cost V 3 bases and J 7 bases, with 24 bases left between them. Written as DNA, the CDR3 is TGTGCCAGCAGTGACCGTCGCCCGGGGCTAGATGGTGGGACCCAGTACTTC. This gives the protein CASSDRRPGLDGGTQYF.

This clonotype showed up many times. The chain couples TRBV6-1 to TRBJ1-1, with a possible D match to TRBD1 (6 bases). The CDR3 is 14 amino acids. The germline V and J ends were trimmed by 5 bases and 6 bases, with 16 bases remaining between them. Germline V gene sequence: CDR1 MNHNS, CDR2 SASEGT. CDR3 bases: TGTGCCAGCAGTTTTGGGGGGGCTGACGCTGAAGCTTTCTTT. It specifies CASSFGGADAEAFF.

The chain has TRBV14 and TRBJ2-5; 8 nucleotides line up with TRBD2. This CDR3 is 16 amino acids long. J lost 1 base, V lost 1 base, and 5 bases had no gene match. The germline V gene has CDR1 SGHDN and CDR2 FVKESK. CDR3: CASSQVLSGGQETQYF. CDR3 DNA: TGTGCCAGCAGCCAAGTTTTGAGCGGGGGCCAAGAGACCCAGTACTTC.

This chain joins TRBV29-1 and TRBJ1-2; D call uncertain. This CDR3 region has 15 residues. The V end was cut by 7 bases, the J end by 5 bases, with 23 bases between. Germline lookup yields CDR1 SQVTM and CDR2 ANQGSEA. CDR3 region: CSAVDLSSEAYGYTF. The CDR3 coding sequence is TGCAGCGCCGTGGACCTCTCAAGTGAGGCTTATGGCTACACCTTC.

The V and J genes are TRBV11-2 and TRBJ1-1; 7 nucleotides line up with TRBD1. From germline, CDR1 is SGHAT and CDR2 FQNNGV. The CDR3 consists of 16 residues. V shed 3 bases, J shed 0 bases, and the junction held 7 bases outside the gene matches. This chain's CDR3 is CASSFPQDRLNTEAFF. The CDR3 DNA reads as TGTGCCAGCAGCTTCCCCCAGGACAGGCTGAACACTGAAGCTTTCTTT.

The V gene is TRBV18, the J gene TRBJ1-1; D is undetermined. The CDR3 is 14 amino acids. The ends were cut back, 2 bases at V and 0 bases at J, with 7 bases in the middle. CDR1 KGHSH and CDR2 LQKENI come from the germline V gene. CDR3 sequence (DNA): TGTGCCAGCTCACCAGGATCAGTGAACACTGAAGCTTTCTTT. Amino acid sequence: CASSPGSVNTEAFF.

This clonotype was detected ten times or more. The CDR3 is CASSRVDRGFPYEQYF. The CDR3 bases are TGTGCCAGCAGTCGAGTGGACAGGGGGTTCCCCTACGAGCAGTACTTC. The chain employs TRBV7-2 and TRBJ2-7, with TRBD1 identical over 10 bases. This CDR3 spans 16 amino acids. The J segment lost 2 bases and the V segment lost 6 bases, leaving 10 bases of the junction unmatched. Germline V CDR1 and CDR2: SGHTA, FQGNSA.

In its sample, this clonotype was seen many times. The chain is built from TRBV10-3 and TRBJ1-1, with 7 bases matching TRBD1. CDR3 size: 13 residues. The ends lost 0 bases at V and 6 bases at J; junction bases unmatched: 1. Germline V CDR1 and CDR2: ENHRY, SYGVKD. CDR3 bases: TGTGCCATCAGTGAGTCAGGGGGCTCTGAAGCTTTCTTT. As protein: CAISESGGSEAFF.

The J gene is TRBJ2-1, the V gene TRBV12-3 or TRBV12-4; 13 bases line up with TRBD2. CDR3 size: 16 residues. Trimming removed 6 bases from V and 8 bases from J; junction bases left unmatched: 10. DNA for the CDR3: TGTGCCAGCAGACCCCTGACTAGCGGGGGGTACTATGAGCAGTTCTTC. Encoded protein: CASRPLTSGGYYEQFF.